A few counts support the clone carrying this TCR beta chain. Its target is not known. Before being chosen for sequencing, patients had shown CD8+CD57+ cell expansion by flow cytometry. Severe acquired aplastic anemia affected all patients. Investigators profiled TCR beta VDJ and CDR3 from genomic DNA template. TCRdb ran MiXCR on the reads and lists one entry per CDR3 protein. Of some 120,000 distinct CDR3 sequences listed, 55% to 70% are singletons. The data are from a study of CD8+CD57+ T cells in acquired aplastic anemia. At the level of the study: Sorted CD4+ and CD8+ cells gave an average of around 3.3 ug of DNA. Broader study findings: Researchers reported that CD8+ Simpson's diversity was not significantly different in patients versus controls.

The CDR3 sequence is 16 residues long. Germline V gene data show CDR1 as LNHNV and CDR2 as YYDKDF (reference sequence). The V gene lost 0 bases and the J gene lost 4 bases, with 10 bases spanning the gap. The rearrangement joins TRBV15 to TRBJ2-6; tentative D call: TRBD1 (5 bases). The sequence was obtained from a human donor with aplastic anemia. The material sequenced was sorted CD4+, CD8+, or CD8+CD57+ T cells (not recorded which) from PBMCs. The CDR3 protein is CATSRDFRTGANVLTF. CDR3 nucleotides: TGTGCCACCAGCAGAGATTTTCGGACAGGGGCCAACGTCCTGACTTTC.